A single TCR beta chain is shown here with its context. Negatively enriched CD4+ T cells were divided by CD45RA into naive and memory. The CDR3 runs to 14 residues. Deletions cut 3 bases from V and 4 bases from J, with 10 bases between. Germline CDR1 GTSNPN, CDR2 SVGIG (reference sequence). This entry comes from a study of shared clonotypes between healthy human individuals. The authors ran the assay at deep level. Assay: immunoSEQ multiplex PCR; the TCRdb copy retains only in-frame clones and omits some. The table shows approximately 940,000 clones, with less than 85% occurring only once. The clonotype comes from a young man in good health. This sequence joins TRBV30 and TRBJ2-6; a possible D gene is TRBD2 (5 bases). The specimen sequenced was memory CD4+ T cells sorted from blood. The subset here: CD45RA-negative fraction. CDR3 sequence (DNA): TGTGCCTGGAGGCGGACTGGAGGGGCCAACGTCCTGACTTTC. Its translation: CAWRRTGGANVLTF. Looking up the rest from reference TRBV30 and TRBJ2-6 gives the full variable domain: SQTIHQWPATLVQPVGSPLSLECTVEGTSNPNLYWYRQAAGRGLQLLFYSVGIGQISSEVPQNLSASRPQDRQFILSSKKLLLSDSGFYLCAWRRTGGANVLTFGAGSRLTVL.